This entry concerns a single T cell receptor (beta chain). TCRdb keeps only in-frame clones here, not all; method: immunoSEQ multiplex PCR. The profile shows 57,000 or so clones, approximately 89% of them singletons. These data come from a study of graft-versus-host responses after intestinal transplantation. The V and J ends lost 5 bases and 9 bases respectively, with 14 bases between them. Germline V gene data show CDR1 as SGHNT and CDR2 as YENEEA. The CDR3 covers 13 residues. This TCR was sampled from a human patient who received an intestinal transplant, so some T cells may come from the graft donor. J is TRBJ2-1 and V is TRBV11-3; unclear D gene. The sample consisted of PBMCs, taken 118 to 130 days after intestinal transplantation. CDR3 coding DNA: TGTGCCAGCAGCCCGAGCTCAGTCGGTGAGCAGTTCTTC. Protein: CASSPSSVGEQFF.